This T cell receptor beta chain derives from a study of cytomegalovirus exposure and HLA in healthy donors. Germline loops: CDR1 LGHNA, CDR2 YNFKEQ. The V and J ends lost 0 bases and 5 bases respectively, with 19 bases between them. The CDR3 is made up of 17 amino acids. The PCR ran on 60 Vbeta and 13 Jbeta primers. Repertoires were generated with immunoSEQ multiplex PCR, while TCRdb's copy carries only in-frame clones and drops some. This table has nearly 200,000 clones, about 90% appearing once. The V call is TRBV4-2, the J call TRBJ1-1; the D gene is possibly TRBD1 (6 bases). Sequenced material: PBMCs. The TCR comes from a man under 40 in good health and CMV-seronegative. The CDR3 bases are TGTGCCAGCAGCCAAGATCTTCAGGTGCCGAGGGGGACTGAAGCTTTCTTT. Amino acid sequence: CASSQDLQVPRGTEAFF.